These 16 T cell receptor beta chains came from one sample sequenced in a study of T cells in Graves' hyperthyroidism and ophthalmopathy. TCR beta CDR3 regions were amplified from RNA. Initially, a first-round RT-PCR of the TCR CDR3 employed the HTBI primer set. TCRdb itself ran the multiplex PCR reads through MiXCR, one entry per CDR3 protein. The profile covers fewer than 400,000 distinct CDR3 sequences, with just under 25% appearing a single time and over 70% taken by the ten largest. Sequenced input: blood. The receptors were sampled from a man between 50 and 59 years old with Graves' hyperthyroidism.

This chain's CDR3 is CASSRFPIAGGSDQYF. For the CDR3, the DNA is TGTGCCAGCAGCCGCTTCCCGATAGCGGGAGGAAGTGACCAGTACTTC. This chain uses TRBV6-1 with TRBJ2-5, with TRBD2 matching over 10 bases. In germline, CDR1 is MNHNS, CDR2 SASEGT. The ends lost 6 bases at V and 10 bases at J; junction bases unmatched: 17. The CDR3 covers 16 residues.

This sequence joins TRBV28 and TRBJ2-2, with TRBD1 as a possible D gene (6 bases). Germline CDR1 is MDHEN and CDR2 is SYDVKM. The CDR3 consists of 13 residues. Trimming took 6 bases from V and 6 from J, leaving 11 bases between them. CDR3 bases: TGTGCCAGCAGGCAAGGGGGTTCCGGGGAGCTGTTTTTT. Amino acids: CASRQGGSGELFF. The full variable domain, with the rest looked up from reference TRBV28 and TRBJ2-2, is DVKVTQSSRYLVKRTGEKVFLECVQDMDHENMFWYRQDPGLGLRLIYFSYDVKMKEKGDIPEGYSVSREKKERFSLILESASTNQTSMYLCASRQGGSGELFFGEGSRLTVL.

There are many counts of this clonotype. The V gene is TRBV5-1, the J gene TRBJ1-1; no clear D gene. The CDR3 covers 15 residues. The V gene lost 0 bases and the J gene lost 1 base, with 10 bases spanning the gap. Germline CDR1 and CDR2: SGHRS and YFSETQ. The CDR3 here is CASSLAEDWNTEAFF. CDR3 nucleotide sequence: TGCGCCAGCAGCTTGGCCGAGGACTGGAACACTGAAGCTTTCTTT.

To note about this clonotype: Its ends do not fully match the called genes, so a read error is possible. This rearrangement joins TRBV6-1 to TRBJ1-2; no clear D. This CDR3 is 12 amino acids long. CDR1 and CDR2 (germline): MNHNS, SASEGT. The CDR3 nucleotides read TGTGTCAGCAGTGCGCCCTCGGGAGGCTACACCTTC. Translating it yields CVSSAPSGGYTF.

This rearrangement joins TRBV24-1 to TRBJ2-3; D perhaps matches TRBD2 (6 bases). Germline lookup yields CDR1 KGHDR and CDR2 SFDVKD. Trimming shortened V by 4 bases and J by 3 bases, and 10 bases separated the two germline ends. This CDR3 is 14 amino acids long. CDR3 residues: CATSEGLRTDTQYF. The DNA for the CDR3 is TGTGCCACCAGTGAGGGACTGAGAACAGATACGCAGTATTTT.

A few counts support this clonotype. J is TRBJ2-1 and V is TRBV6-2 or TRBV6-3, with 8 bases aligning to TRBD2. The V and J ends lost 0 bases and 2 bases, in that order; junction bases with no gene match: 12. The length of the CDR3 is 19 residues. Per germline, CDR1 MNHEY and CDR2 SVGEGT. This CDR3 is CASSYSHLSREAPYNEQFF. The CDR3 nucleotides read TGTGCCAGCAGTTACTCACACCTTTCGCGGGAGGCCCCCTACAATGAGCAGTTCTTC.

This chain connects TRBV11-3 to TRBJ2-1; 11 bases agree with TRBD2. Germline trimming cut 3 bases from V and 7 bases from J; bases unmatched to any gene: 8. In germline, CDR1 is SGHNT, CDR2 YENEEA. The CDR3 consists of 16 residues. The CDR3 sequence is CASSLGASGRRNEQFF. The CDR3, as DNA: TGTGCCAGCAGCTTGGGTGCTAGCGGGAGGAGGAATGAGCAGTTCTTC.

The V gene is TRBV20-1, the J gene TRBJ2-1, with 8 bases fitting TRBD1. This CDR3 has 12 amino acids. The V gene's germline CDR1 is DFQATT and CDR2 SNEGSKA (reference sequence). V dropped 5 bases and J dropped 6; count of bases not matched to a gene: 3. The CDR3 loop reads CSAQGQGNEQFF. CDR3 in DNA: TGCAGTGCTCAAGGACAGGGCAATGAGCAGTTCTTC.

This sequence joins TRBV7-2 and TRBJ2-5; unclear D gene. The CDR3 runs to 12 residues. V lost 5 bases and J 4 bases, leaving 8 bases between the germline ends. Germline CDR1 reads SGHTA; CDR2 reads FQGNSA. The CDR3 region is CASSRAAETQYF. The CDR3 coding sequence is TGTGCCAGCAGCCGGGCGGCAGAGACCCAGTACTTC.

The rearrangement joins TRBV30 to TRBJ2-5; no reliable D call. V was cut by 1 base and J by 2 bases, with 5 bases left in between. CDR3 size: 12 residues. The germline V gene has CDR1 GTSNPN and CDR2 SVGIG (reference sequence). The CDR3 sequence: CAWSDGQETQYF. Written as DNA, the CDR3 is TGTGCCTGGAGTGACGGACAAGAGACCCAGTACTTC.

The gene calls are TRBV27 and TRBJ2-1; 11 bases match TRBD2. CDR1 and CDR2 from the germline V gene are MNHEY and SMNVEV (reference sequence). The CDR3 spans 15 residues. V was pared by 4 bases and J by 10 bases, with 9 bases of the junction left unmatched. The chain's CDR3 is CASSSRLAGLWEQFF. CDR3 nucleotides: TGTGCCAGCAGTTCCAGACTAGCGGGGCTCTGGGAGCAGTTCTTC.

This clonotype was detected ten times or more. The V call is TRBV12-3 or TRBV12-4, the J call TRBJ2-5; TRBD2 matches 7 bases. J was trimmed by 5 bases and V by 1 base; bases with no gene match: 4. There are 14 residues in the CDR3. The CDR3 DNA is TGTGCCAGCAGTTTAGAGTGGGGGGGGGAGACCCAGTACTTC. Protein: CASSLEWGGETQYF.

This clonotype showed up just a few times. The V call is TRBV5-4, the J call TRBJ2-3; 7 positions agree with TRBD2. CDR1 and CDR2 from the germline V gene are SGHNT and YYREEE (reference sequence). With V trimmed by 1 base and J by 6 bases, 2 bases remained unmatched. CDR3 length: 13 residues. Here the CDR3 DNA reads TGTGCCAGCAGCTTGACCGGGAGGGATACGCAGTATTTT. It specifies CASSLTGRDTQYF.

The rearrangement joins TRBV6-2 or TRBV6-3 to TRBJ2-1; D gene unclear. There are 15 residues in the CDR3. Deletions cut 2 bases from V and 1 base from J, with 9 bases between. CDR1 is MNHEY and CDR2 is SVGEGT in the germline V gene. DNA for the CDR3: TGTGCCAGCAGTTACCCTTTTGTGTCCTACAATGAGCAGTTCTTC. This sequence encodes CASSYPFVSYNEQFF.

As concerns this clonotype: At one boundary the junction diverges from the germline segment, which might be a read error. V gene TRBV4-1 combines with J gene TRBJ2-3; the match to TRBD2 covers 8 bases. The CDR3 contains 15 residues. Germline CDR1 reads MGHRA; CDR2 reads YSYEKL. CDR3: CASSQVLSGKDAQYF. The CDR3, as DNA: TGCGCCAGCAGCCAAGTTCTTAGCGGGAAAGATGCGCAGTATTTT.

The table lists this clonotype with a few counts. V is TRBV6-1 and J is TRBJ1-5; unclear D gene. V was clipped by 4 bases and J by 6 bases, with 16 bases between them. CDR3 length: 15 amino acids. Germline V gives CDR1 MNHNS, CDR2 SASEGT. This chain's CDR3 is CASSADAYGLQPQHF. For the CDR3, the DNA is TGTGCCAGCAGTGCCGACGCGTATGGGCTTCAGCCCCAGCATTTT.